The T cell receptor beta chain under discussion was sequenced for a study of cytomegalovirus exposure and HLA in healthy donors. Details on this clone: Its cognate antigen is unknown.

Overall study results and limits: In a later analysis, productive TCRs from donors in an Asian-associated ancestry cluster reportedly carried fewer N-insertions than the cohort mean. The availability of immune exposure information extended only to CMV serostatus. Association of a missense DCLRE1C variant with TCR beta V- and J-gene trimming was reported in a later analysis.

Trimming at V came to 4 bases and at J to 2 bases, leaving 3 bases not matched to a gene. This CDR3 region has 16 residues. From germline, CDR1 is MNHEY and CDR2 SMNVEV (reference sequence). Each donor's status was that of a healthy bone marrow donor. PCR employed 60 Vbeta and 13 Jbeta primers. This table comes from immunoSEQ multiplex PCR, and its TCRdb copy is limited to in-frame clones, with some not included. This sample yields around 150,000 clones, of which 75% are seen a single time; about 2.7% belongs to the top ten. The sequencing input was PBMCs. This receptor was taken from a woman between 50 and 59 years old in good health and CMV-seropositive. V is TRBV27 and J is TRBJ2-1; 12 bases align to TRBD2. The CDR3 bases are TGTGCCAGCAGTTCATGGACTAGCGGGGCCTACAATGAGCAGTTCTTC. This encodes CASSSWTSGAYNEQFF.